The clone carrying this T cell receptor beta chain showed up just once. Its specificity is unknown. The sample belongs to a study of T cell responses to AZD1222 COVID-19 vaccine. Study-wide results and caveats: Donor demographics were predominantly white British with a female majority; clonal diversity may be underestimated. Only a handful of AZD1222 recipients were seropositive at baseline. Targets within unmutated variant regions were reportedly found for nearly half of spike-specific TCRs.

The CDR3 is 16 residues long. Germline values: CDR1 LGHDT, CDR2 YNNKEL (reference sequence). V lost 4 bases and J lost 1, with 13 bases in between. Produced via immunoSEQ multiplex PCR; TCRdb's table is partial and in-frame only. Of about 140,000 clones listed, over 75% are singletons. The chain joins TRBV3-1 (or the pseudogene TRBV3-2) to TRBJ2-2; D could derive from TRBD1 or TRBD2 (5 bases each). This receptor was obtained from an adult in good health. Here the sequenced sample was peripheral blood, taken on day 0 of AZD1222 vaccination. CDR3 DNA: TGTGCCAGCAGCCGGGGGTTCGGAAGGAACACCGGGGAGCTGTTTTTT. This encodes CASSRGFGRNTGELFF.